The 32 T cell receptor beta chains in this list originate from one sample, sequenced in a study of CD8 T cells in Susac syndrome (dated by TCRdb to between 2018 and 2020). The protocol used for the library was the immunoSEQ multiplex PCR assay. RNA was extracted using the RNeasy kit, and about 0.45 to 1 microgram was reverse transcribed with random hexamers. The public reads were quality trimmed at Q25 with fastp and then assembled into clones with MiXCR by TCRdb, keeping productive beta chains. Rows are unified per CDR3 protein, each entry keeping the most common DNA and genes. In this sample the table shows about 120,000 distinct CDR3 sequences, around 94% of which occur a single time. The biggest ten clones account for approximately 0.12% of the sample. Specimen: CD4+ T cells from PBMCs. These receptors all come from a human donor with multiple sclerosis.

The rearrangement links TRBV7-2 to TRBJ1-1; TRBD1 matches at 10 bases. Germline CDR1 is SGHTA and CDR2 is FQGNSA. The CDR3 runs to 16 residues. Trimming took 4 bases from V and 0 from J; bases not matched to a gene: 5. The CDR3: CASSSGQGGMNTEAFF. The CDR3 DNA reads TGTGCCAGCAGCTCCGGACAGGGGGGGATGAACACTGAAGCTTTCTTT.

The J gene is TRBJ1-5, the V gene TRBV20-1; the D gene is possibly TRBD1 (5 bases). This CDR3 spans 14 amino acids. V shed 3 bases and J shed 4 bases, with 13 bases lying between them. Germline V gene sequence: CDR1 DFQATT, CDR2 SNEGSKA (reference sequence). The CDR3: CSASWGIQNQPQHF. CDR3 sequence (DNA): TGCAGTGCTAGTTGGGGGATACAGAATCAGCCCCAGCATTTT.

This sequence joins TRBV27 and TRBJ2-7; D possibly uses TRBD1 or TRBD2 (5 bases each). The ends were cut back, 6 bases at V and 2 bases at J, with 20 bases in the middle. Germline CDR1 and CDR2: MNHEY and SMNVEV (reference sequence). CDR3 size: 16 residues. The CDR3 reads CASRTIRGARPYEQYF. The CDR3 DNA reads TGTGCCAGCAGGACCATTCGGGGCGCCAGACCCTACGAGCAGTACTTC.

The chain is built from TRBV29-1 and TRBJ2-3; D unclear. The CDR3 is 15 amino acids. Per the germline V gene, CDR1 is SQVTM and CDR2 is ANQGSEA. V was shortened by 5 bases and J by 0 bases, with 15 bases between the two germline ends. CDR3 nucleotides: TGCAGCGTTTTAGGGATTCCCTCTAGCACAGATACGCAGTATTTT. It specifies CSVLGIPSSTDTQYF.

The rearrangement uses TRBV12-3 or TRBV12-4 and TRBJ2-2; possible D gene TRBD1, 5 bases. The CDR3 contains 15 residues. The germline V and J ends were trimmed by 5 bases and 0 bases, with 10 bases remaining between them. CDR3 residues: CASSLGHTNTGELFF. CDR3 nucleotide sequence: TGTGCCAGCAGTCTCGGACACACGAACACCGGGGAGCTGTTTTTT.

The genes are TRBV23-1 and TRBJ2-7; 8 bases fit TRBD2. TRBV23-1 is labeled an ORF, and its function is uncertain. Losses at the gene ends were 4 bases for V and 5 bases for J; bases not matched to a gene: 4. This CDR3 has 13 residues. The CDR3 nucleotides are TGCGCCAGCAGTCGGACTAGCCCTCACGAGCAGTACTTC. The encoded protein is CASSRTSPHEQYF.

This chain links TRBV20-1 with TRBJ2-7; 14 positions agree with TRBD2. The CDR3 length is 17 residues. The J segment lost 7 bases and the V segment lost 1 base, leaving 12 bases of the junction unmatched. CDR1 DFQATT and CDR2 SNEGSKA come from the germline V gene (reference sequence). CDR3 bases: TGCAGTGCTAGAGGGCCTGGGACTAGCGGGAGATTAGGAGAGCAGTACTTC. Its translation: CSARGPGTSGRLGEQYF.

The CDR3 bases are TGTGCCAGTAGTATAGAGGGAAGAGAGACCCAGTACTTC. This sequence encodes CASSIEGRETQYF. This chain uses TRBV19 with TRBJ2-5; D gene uncertain. From germline, CDR1 is LNHDA and CDR2 SQIVND (reference sequence). V lost 0 bases and J lost 4, with 6 bases in between. This CDR3 spans 13 amino acids.

The rearrangement joins TRBV6-5 to TRBJ2-3; D might be TRBD1 or TRBD2, each matching 6 bases. With 5 bases removed from V and 5 bases from J, the gap between germline ends came to 17 bases. Germline lookup yields CDR1 MNHEY and CDR2 SVGAGI. This CDR3 spans 15 amino acids. The CDR3 region has the DNA TGTGCCAGCAGTCATAGGGGGGAGTCTAGAGATACGCAGTATTTT. Translating it yields CASSHRGESRDTQYF.

The J gene is TRBJ2-7, the V gene TRBV6-6, with D possibly being TRBD1 (6 bases). This CDR3 has 13 residues. Per germline, CDR1 MNHNY and CDR2 SVGAGI (reference sequence). V gave up 4 bases and J gave up 4 bases, with 11 bases separating them. CDR3 amino acids: CASSSQDRYEQYF. In DNA, the CDR3 is TGTGCCAGCAGTTCTCAGGACAGATACGAGCAGTACTTC.

The V call is TRBV5-4, the J call TRBJ1-1, with TRBD1 matching over 9 bases. Trimming removed 4 bases from V and 5 bases from J; junction bases left unmatched: 9. In germline, CDR1 is SGHNT, CDR2 YYREEE (reference sequence). The CDR3 totals 15 residues. The CDR3 reads CASSPGGQGFTEAFF. The CDR3 nucleotides are TGTGCCAGCAGCCCAGGGGGACAGGGATTTACTGAAGCTTTCTTT.

This clonotype was detected only once. This rearrangement joins TRBV2 to TRBJ1-5; D gene ambiguous. The CDR3 consists of 14 residues. Germline V gene lookup returns CDR1 SNHLY and CDR2 FYNNEI. The germline V and J ends were trimmed by 5 bases and 4 bases, with 12 bases remaining between them. CDR3: CASSLGSSNQPQHF. The CDR3 DNA follows: TGTGCCAGCAGTCTAGGGTCTTCAAATCAGCCCCAGCATTTT.

This chain joins TRBV18 and TRBJ1-1; 9 bases are a match to TRBD1. Germline assignment: CDR1 KGHSH and CDR2 LQKENI. With 6 bases clipped from V and 5 bases from J, the junction kept 10 bases outside the gene matches. This CDR3 has 15 residues. CDR3: CASSLQGAQRTEAFF. CDR3 nucleotide sequence: TGTGCCAGCTCTTTACAGGGGGCTCAGAGGACTGAAGCTTTCTTT.

This sequence joins TRBV7-2 and TRBJ2-7; 8 bases align to TRBD2. Per the germline V gene, CDR1 is SGHTA and CDR2 is FQGNSA. Trimming cost V 3 bases and J 3 bases; bases outside gene matches: 4. The CDR3 has 14 amino acids. The CDR3 sequence is CASSLTGLDYEQYF. CDR3 bases: TGTGCCAGCAGCTTGACGGGACTAGACTACGAGCAGTACTTC.

The chain has TRBV13 and TRBJ2-1; tentative D call: TRBD2 (6 bases). Deletions cut 4 bases from V and 5 bases from J, with 18 bases between. Germline V gives CDR1 PRHDT, CDR2 FYEKMQ (reference sequence). This CDR3 has 16 amino acids. The CDR3 loop is CASSSGLPMWDNEQFF. In DNA, the CDR3 is TGTGCCAGCAGCTCGGGACTGCCTATGTGGGACAATGAGCAGTTCTTC.

The rearrangement uses TRBV20-1 and TRBJ2-7; 10 bases align to TRBD2. From germline, CDR1 is DFQATT and CDR2 SNEGSKA (reference sequence). This CDR3 is 14 amino acids long. Trimming cost V 2 bases and J 3 bases; bases outside gene matches: 4. In DNA, the CDR3 is TGCAGTGCTAGAATAGCGGGAGGAGGCTACGAGCAGTACTTC. It codes for CSARIAGGGYEQYF.

The chain employs TRBV30 and TRBJ2-5; D unclear. With 0 bases removed from V and 7 bases from J, the gap between germline ends came to 6 bases. This CDR3 is built from 11 residues. The germline V gene has CDR1 GTSNPN and CDR2 SVGIG (reference sequence). CDR3 loop: CAWSVGPTQYF. CDR3 in DNA: TGTGCCTGGAGTGTAGGACCGACCCAGTACTTC.

The V and J genes are TRBV27 and TRBJ1-1; 8 bases line up with TRBD1. V trimming: 3 bases; J trimming: 6 bases; junction bases outside the gene matches: 6. This CDR3 comprises 14 residues. Germline-derived CDR1 and CDR2 are MNHEY and SMNVEV (reference sequence). As DNA, the CDR3 is TGTGCCAGCAGTTTCGACAGGGGTTATGCTGAAGCTTTCTTT. It yields the protein CASSFDRGYAEAFF.

The chain employs TRBV12-3 or TRBV12-4 and TRBJ2-2, with a possible D match to TRBD2 (7 bases). CDR3 length equals 14 residues. V lost 7 bases to trimming and J lost 3 bases, with 12 bases between them. The DNA for the CDR3 is TGTGCCAGCACCCAGGGGAGGGACACCGGGGAGCTGTTTTTT. This sequence encodes CASTQGRDTGELFF.

The gene calls are TRBV14 and TRBJ1-2; a possible D gene is TRBD1 (5 bases). Germline V lookup: CDR1 SGHDN, CDR2 FVKESK. CDR3 length: 15 amino acids. V gave up 0 bases and J gave up 6 bases, with 14 bases separating them. CDR3 loop: CASSQEVWPGDGYTF. CDR3 DNA: TGTGCCAGCAGCCAAGAGGTCTGGCCGGGGGATGGCTACACCTTC.

The chain uses TRBV6-4 and TRBJ2-3, with 10 bases lining up with TRBD2. The CDR3 spans 17 residues. Per the germline V gene, CDR1 is MRHNA and CDR2 is SNTAGT. V shed 3 bases and J 0 bases; nucleotides not matched to a gene: 6. For the CDR3, the DNA is TGTGCCAGCAGTGAAAATCTAGCGGGGGTTAGCACAGATACGCAGTATTTT. Protein product: CASSENLAGVSTDTQYF.

The chain links TRBV29-1 to TRBJ2-6, with D possibly TRBD1 on 5 matching bases. The germline CDR1 and CDR2 sequences are SQVTM and ANQGSEA. CDR3 length equals 15 residues. Trimming stripped 5 bases from V and 0 bases from J, with 11 bases between. CDR3 amino acids: CSVQRQNSGANVLTF. Written as DNA, the CDR3 is TGCAGCGTTCAAAGACAGAACTCTGGGGCCAACGTCCTGACTTTC. Combining the CDR3 with reference TRBV29-1 and TRBJ2-6 gives the whole variable domain SAVISQKPSRDICQRGTSLTIQCQVDSQVTMMFWYRQQPGQSLTLIATANQGSEATYESGFVIDKFPISRPNLTFSTLTVSNMSPEDSSIYLCSVQRQNSGANVLTFGAGSRLTVL.

The rearrangement uses TRBV6-5 and TRBJ1-3, with TRBD1 matching 7 bases. Trimming removed 6 bases from V and 0 bases from J; junction bases left unmatched: 2. Germline values: CDR1 MNHEY, CDR2 SVGAGI. This CDR3 contains 14 residues. The CDR3 loop is CASRGQISGNTIYF. In DNA form, the CDR3 reads TGTGCCAGCAGGGGACAGATCTCTGGAAACACCATATATTTT.

The chain recombines TRBV7-2 with TRBJ2-2, with 8 bases matching TRBD2. Germline V lookup: CDR1 SGHTA, CDR2 FQGNSA. The trim removed 7 bases at V and 0 bases at J, leaving 10 bases unmatched. The CDR3 covers 17 residues. The CDR3 bases are TGTGCCAGCAATAGAAACGGGGGGGGAGCGAACACCGGGGAGCTGTTTTTT. Its protein is CASNRNGGGANTGELFF.

V is TRBV5-4 and J is TRBJ2-3, with TRBD1 matching over 10 bases. The V segment lost 4 bases and the J segment 5 bases; nucleotides outside the gene matches: 10. Germline CDR1 SGHNT, CDR2 YYREEE (reference sequence). The CDR3 runs 16 residues. This CDR3 is CASSPGTGASVDTQYF. The CDR3 nucleotides are TGTGCCAGCAGCCCCGGGACAGGGGCCTCTGTAGATACGCAGTATTTT.

The J gene is TRBJ2-3, the V gene TRBV6-6; 14 bases are shared with TRBD2. The V and J ends lost 11 bases and 4 bases, in that order; junction bases with no gene match: 8. The CDR3 is made up of 15 amino acids. Germline lookup yields CDR1 MNHNY and CDR2 SVGAGI (reference sequence). CDR3 sequence: CAGRTSGGSADTQYF. In DNA form, the CDR3 reads TGTGCCGGACGGACTAGCGGGGGGTCCGCAGATACGCAGTATTTT.

The genes are TRBV12-3 or TRBV12-4 and TRBJ1-2, with D possibly TRBD1 on 5 matching bases. The CDR3 sequence is 15 residues long. V was cut by 6 bases and J by 4 bases, with 18 bases left in between. This chain's CDR3 is CASSPYPRVGYGYTF. CDR3 in DNA: TGTGCCAGCAGCCCCTACCCCAGGGTGGGCTATGGCTACACCTTC.

The chain recombines TRBV2 with TRBJ1-3; unclear D gene. The ends were cut back, 2 bases at V and 5 bases at J, with 4 bases in the middle. CDR1 and CDR2 (germline): SNHLY, FYNNEI. The CDR3 has 12 amino acids. CDR3 in amino acids: CASSESRNTIYF. The CDR3 region has the DNA TGTGCCAGCAGTGAATCTCGAAACACCATATATTTT.

This clonotype came up a few times. The DNA for the CDR3 is TGTGCCAGCAGCTTGACCGGGACAGGGAACACTGAAGCTTTCTTT. It encodes CASSLTGTGNTEAFF. The rearrangement links TRBV7-3 to TRBJ1-1; 8 nucleotides agree with TRBD1. This CDR3 has 15 residues. Germline loops: CDR1 SGHTA, CDR2 FQGTGA. After removal of 3 bases from V and 1 base from J, the junction contained 4 bases not matched to a gene.

The rearrangement uses TRBV2 and TRBJ2-7; D might be TRBD1 or TRBD2, each matching 6 bases. CDR3 length: 14 amino acids. Per the germline V gene, CDR1 is SNHLY and CDR2 is FYNNEI. V lost 6 bases to trimming and J lost 5 bases, with 17 bases between them. The CDR3 DNA follows: TGTGCCAGCAGAGGGGGACACGGGAGAAACGAGCAGTACTTC. This codes for CASRGGHGRNEQYF.

The gene calls are TRBV25-1 and TRBJ1-2; D ambiguous. The V and J ends lost 4 bases and 8 bases respectively, with 11 bases between them. Germline CDR1 reads MGHDK; CDR2 reads SYGVNS. The CDR3 is 12 residues long. As DNA, the CDR3 is TGTGCCAGCAGTGGCGAACTAAAAGGCTACACCTTC. Protein sequence: CASSGELKGYTF.

The chain uses TRBV12-3 or TRBV12-4 and TRBJ2-1; 12 bases align to TRBD2. Trimming cost V 6 bases and J 9 bases; bases outside gene matches: 3. CDR3 length equals 13 residues. CDR3 nucleotides: TGTGCCAGCAGCCCACTAGCGGGAGGTGAGCAGTTCTTC. Its translation: CASSPLAGGEQFF.